This T cell receptor beta chain derives from a study of shared clonotypes between healthy human individuals. This CDR3 comprises 16 residues. V dropped 1 base and J dropped 7; count of bases not matched to a gene: 4. Germline CDR1 reads SGHAT; CDR2 reads FQNNGV. Sequenced by immunoSEQ multiplex PCR; TCRdb stores in-frame clones only, minus some. The sample shows around 1,100,000 clones, 70% to 80% of them seen only once. This rearrangement joins TRBV11-2 to TRBJ2-1, with TRBD2 identical over 13 bases. The sequence came from a man in his late teens or twenties in good health. Some clones in this sample may be carry-over from other donors' samples. Sequenced sample: memory CD4+ T cells from PBMCs. Subset denoted: CD45RA-negative fraction. In nucleotides, the CDR3 is TGTGCCAGCAGCTTAGGGACTAGCGGGAGTGCGAATGAGCAGTTCTTC. Protein sequence: CASSLGTSGSANEQFF.